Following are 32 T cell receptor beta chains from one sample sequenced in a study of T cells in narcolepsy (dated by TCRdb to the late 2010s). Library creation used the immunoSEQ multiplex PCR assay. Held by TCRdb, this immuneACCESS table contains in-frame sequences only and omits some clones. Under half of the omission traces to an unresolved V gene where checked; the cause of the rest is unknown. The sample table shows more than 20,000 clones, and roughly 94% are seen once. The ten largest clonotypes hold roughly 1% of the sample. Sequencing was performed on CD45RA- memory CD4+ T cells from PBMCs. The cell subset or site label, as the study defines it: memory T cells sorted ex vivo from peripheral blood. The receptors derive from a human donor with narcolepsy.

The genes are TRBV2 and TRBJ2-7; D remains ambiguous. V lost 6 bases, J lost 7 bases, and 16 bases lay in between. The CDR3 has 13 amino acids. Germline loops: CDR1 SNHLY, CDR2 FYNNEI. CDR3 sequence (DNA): TGTGCCAGCAGCGTCGCGACCTCTCGGGAGCAGTACTTC. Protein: CASSVATSREQYF.

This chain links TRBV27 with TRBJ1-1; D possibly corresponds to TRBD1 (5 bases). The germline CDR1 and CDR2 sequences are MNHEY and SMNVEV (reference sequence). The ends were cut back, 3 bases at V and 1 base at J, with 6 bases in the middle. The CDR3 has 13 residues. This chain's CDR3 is CASSLTANTEAFF. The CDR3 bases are TGTGCCAGCAGTTTGACAGCGAACACTGAAGCTTTCTTT.

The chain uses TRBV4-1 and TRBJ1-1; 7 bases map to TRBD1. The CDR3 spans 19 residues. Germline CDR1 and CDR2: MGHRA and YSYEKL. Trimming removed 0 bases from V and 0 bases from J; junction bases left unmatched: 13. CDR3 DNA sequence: TGCGCCAGCAGCCAAGATCCGGGACAGATCTTCACAATGAACACTGAAGCTTTCTTT. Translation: CASSQDPGQIFTMNTEAFF.

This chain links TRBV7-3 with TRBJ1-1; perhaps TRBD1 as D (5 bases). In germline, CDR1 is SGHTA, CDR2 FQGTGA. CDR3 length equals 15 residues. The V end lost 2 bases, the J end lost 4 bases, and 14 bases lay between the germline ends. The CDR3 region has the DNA TGTGCCAGCAGCTTAGTTAGGCCCCAGGGCACTGAAGCTTTCTTT. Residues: CASSLVRPQGTEAFF.

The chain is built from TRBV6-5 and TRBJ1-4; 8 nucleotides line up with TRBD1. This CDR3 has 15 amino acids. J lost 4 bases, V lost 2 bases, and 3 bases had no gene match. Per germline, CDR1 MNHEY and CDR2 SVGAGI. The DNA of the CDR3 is TGTGCCAGCAGTTACGGACAGGGATATAATGAAAAACTGTTTTTT. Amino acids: CASSYGQGYNEKLFF.

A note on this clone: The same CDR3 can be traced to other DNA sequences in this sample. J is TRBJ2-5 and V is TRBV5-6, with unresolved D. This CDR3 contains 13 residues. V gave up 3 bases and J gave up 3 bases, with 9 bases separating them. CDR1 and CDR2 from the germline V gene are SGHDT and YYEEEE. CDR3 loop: CASSSGAEETQYF. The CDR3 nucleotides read TGTGCCAGCAGCTCGGGCGCCGAAGAGACCCAGTACTTC.

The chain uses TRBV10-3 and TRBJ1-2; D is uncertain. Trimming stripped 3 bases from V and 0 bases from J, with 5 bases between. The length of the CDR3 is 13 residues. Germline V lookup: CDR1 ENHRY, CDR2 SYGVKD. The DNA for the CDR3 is TGTGCCATCAGTGAAAAGGCTAACTATGGCTACACCTTC. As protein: CAISEKANYGYTF.

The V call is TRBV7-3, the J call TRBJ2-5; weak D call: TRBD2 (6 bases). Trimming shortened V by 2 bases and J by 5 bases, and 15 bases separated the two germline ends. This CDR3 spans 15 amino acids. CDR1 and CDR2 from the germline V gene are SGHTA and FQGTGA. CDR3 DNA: TGTGCCAGCAGCTTATTAGGGAGGACTGAGGAGACCCAGTACTTC. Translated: CASSLLGRTEETQYF. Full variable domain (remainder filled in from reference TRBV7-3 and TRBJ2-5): GAGVSQTPSNKVTEKGKYVELRCDPISGHTALYWYRQSLGQGPEFLIYFQGTGAADDSGLPNDRFFAVRPEGSVSTLKIQRTERGDSAVYLCASSLLGRTEETQYFGPGTRLLVL.

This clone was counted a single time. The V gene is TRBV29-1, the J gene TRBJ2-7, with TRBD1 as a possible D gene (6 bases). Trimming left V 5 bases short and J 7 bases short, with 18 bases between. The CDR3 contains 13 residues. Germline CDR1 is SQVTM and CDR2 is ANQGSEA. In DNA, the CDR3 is TGCAGCGTTCGACAGGCTAGAATCCTAGAGCAGTACTTC. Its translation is CSVRQARILEQYF.

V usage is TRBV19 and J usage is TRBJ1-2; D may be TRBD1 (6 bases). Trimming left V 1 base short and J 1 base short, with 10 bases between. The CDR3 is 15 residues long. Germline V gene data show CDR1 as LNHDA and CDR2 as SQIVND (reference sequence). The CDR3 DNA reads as TGTGCCAGTAGTATAGTTGGACAGCTTAACTATGGCTACACCTTC. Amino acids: CASSIVGQLNYGYTF.

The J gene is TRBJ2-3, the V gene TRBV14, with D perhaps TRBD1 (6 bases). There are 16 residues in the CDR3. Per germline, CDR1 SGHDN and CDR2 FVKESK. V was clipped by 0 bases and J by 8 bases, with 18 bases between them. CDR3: CASSQDDLWTVGTQYF. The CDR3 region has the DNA TGTGCCAGCAGCCAAGATGACCTTTGGACAGTCGGTACGCAGTATTTT.

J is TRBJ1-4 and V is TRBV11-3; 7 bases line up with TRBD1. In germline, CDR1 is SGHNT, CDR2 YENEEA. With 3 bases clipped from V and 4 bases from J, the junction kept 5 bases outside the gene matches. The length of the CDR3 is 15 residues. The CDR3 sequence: CASSLGGTVNEKLFF. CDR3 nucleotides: TGTGCCAGCAGCTTGGGAGGGACAGTTAATGAAAAACTGTTTTTT.

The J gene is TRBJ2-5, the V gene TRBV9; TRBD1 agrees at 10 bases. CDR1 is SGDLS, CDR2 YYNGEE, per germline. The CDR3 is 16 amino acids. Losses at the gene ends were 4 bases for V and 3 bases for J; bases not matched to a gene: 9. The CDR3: CASSSYGQGGKETQYF. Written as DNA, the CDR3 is TGTGCCAGCAGCTCATACGGACAGGGGGGTAAAGAGACCCAGTACTTC.

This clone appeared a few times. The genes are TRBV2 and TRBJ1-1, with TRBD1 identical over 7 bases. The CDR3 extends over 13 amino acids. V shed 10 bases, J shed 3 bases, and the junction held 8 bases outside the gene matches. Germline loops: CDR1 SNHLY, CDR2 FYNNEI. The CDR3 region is CAILQGWYTEAFF. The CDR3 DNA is TGTGCCATACTACAGGGGTGGTACACTGAAGCTTTCTTT.

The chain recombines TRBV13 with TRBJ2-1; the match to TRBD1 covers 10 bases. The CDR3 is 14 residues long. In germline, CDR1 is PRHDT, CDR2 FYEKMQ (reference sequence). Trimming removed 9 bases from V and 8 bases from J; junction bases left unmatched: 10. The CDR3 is CASSSGQGFHEQFF. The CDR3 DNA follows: TGTGCCAGTTCCTCGGGACAGGGGTTCCATGAGCAGTTCTTC.

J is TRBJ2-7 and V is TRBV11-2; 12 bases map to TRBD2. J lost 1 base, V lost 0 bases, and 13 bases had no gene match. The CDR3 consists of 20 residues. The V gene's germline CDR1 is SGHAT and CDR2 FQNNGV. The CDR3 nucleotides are TGTGCCAGCAGCTTAGATTGGGCTAGCGGGAGGGCCCTATCGTCCTACGAGCAGTACTTC. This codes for CASSLDWASGRALSSYEQYF.

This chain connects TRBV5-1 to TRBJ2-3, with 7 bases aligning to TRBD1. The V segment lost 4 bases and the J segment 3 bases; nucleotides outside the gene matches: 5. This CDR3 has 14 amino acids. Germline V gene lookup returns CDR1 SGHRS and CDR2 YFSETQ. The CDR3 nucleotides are TGCGCCAGCAGCCCCGGACAGGAGACAGATACGCAGTATTTT. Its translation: CASSPGQETDTQYF.

The CDR3 DNA is TGTGCCTGTACGCGGTTGCGATCCAACACCGGGGAGCTGTTTTTT. It is translated as CACTRLRSNTGELFF. The chain recombines TRBV30 with TRBJ2-2; D gene unclear. The V end was cut by 6 bases, the J end by 2 bases, with 16 bases between. Germline V gene data show CDR1 as GTSNPN and CDR2 as SVGIG (reference sequence). The CDR3 runs to 15 residues.

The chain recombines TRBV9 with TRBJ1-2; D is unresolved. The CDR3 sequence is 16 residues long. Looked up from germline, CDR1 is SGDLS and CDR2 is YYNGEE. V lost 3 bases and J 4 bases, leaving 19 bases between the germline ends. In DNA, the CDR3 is TGTGCCAGCAGCGCCCCCGAAACCTCCCGCACCTATGGCTACACCTTC. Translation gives CASSAPETSRTYGYTF.

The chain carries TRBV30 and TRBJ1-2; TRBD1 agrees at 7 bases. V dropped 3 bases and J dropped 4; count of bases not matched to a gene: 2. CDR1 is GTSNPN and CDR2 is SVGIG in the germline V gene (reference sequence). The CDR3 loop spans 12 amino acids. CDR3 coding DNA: TGTGCCTGGAGATGGGACAGCTATGGCTACACCTTC. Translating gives CAWRWDSYGYTF. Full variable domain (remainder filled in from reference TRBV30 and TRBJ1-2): SQTIHQWPATLVQPVGSPLSLECTVEGTSNPNLYWYRQAAGRGLQLLFYSVGIGQISSEVPQNLSASRPQDRQFILSSKKLLLSDSGFYLCAWRWDSYGYTFGSGTRLTVV.

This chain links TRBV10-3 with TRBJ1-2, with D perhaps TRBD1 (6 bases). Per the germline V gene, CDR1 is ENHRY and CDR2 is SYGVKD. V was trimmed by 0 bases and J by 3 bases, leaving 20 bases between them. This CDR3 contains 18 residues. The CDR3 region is CAISESIQGRGKDYGYTF. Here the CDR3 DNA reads TGTGCCATCAGTGAGTCGATACAGGGACGAGGGAAGGACTATGGCTACACCTTC.

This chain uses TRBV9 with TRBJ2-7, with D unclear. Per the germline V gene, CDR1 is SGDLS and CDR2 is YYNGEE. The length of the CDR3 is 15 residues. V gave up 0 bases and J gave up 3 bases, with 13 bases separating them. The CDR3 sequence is CASSVAPAQGYEQYF. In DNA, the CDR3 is TGTGCCAGCAGCGTAGCGCCAGCCCAAGGCTACGAGCAGTACTTC.

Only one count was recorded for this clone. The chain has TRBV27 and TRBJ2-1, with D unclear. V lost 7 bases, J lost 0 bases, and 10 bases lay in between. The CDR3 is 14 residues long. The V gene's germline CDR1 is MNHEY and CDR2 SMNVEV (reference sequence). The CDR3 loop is CASTKTISYNEQFF. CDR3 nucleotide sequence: TGTGCCAGCACGAAGACAATCTCCTACAATGAGCAGTTCTTC.

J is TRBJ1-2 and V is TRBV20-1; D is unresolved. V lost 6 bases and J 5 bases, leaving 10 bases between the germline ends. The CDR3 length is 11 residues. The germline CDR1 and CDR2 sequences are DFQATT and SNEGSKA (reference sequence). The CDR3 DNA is TGCAGTGCGGCAAGCAGTTATGGCTACACCTTC. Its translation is CSAASSYGYTF.

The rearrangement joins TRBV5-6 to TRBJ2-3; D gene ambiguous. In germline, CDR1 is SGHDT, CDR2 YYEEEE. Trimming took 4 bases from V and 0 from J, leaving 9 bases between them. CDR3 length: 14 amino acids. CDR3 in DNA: TGTGCCAGCAGCCAGAACCCTAGCACAGATACGCAGTATTTT. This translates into CASSQNPSTDTQYF.

The CDR3 sequence is CATSRRRPDSNQPQHF. In DNA, the CDR3 is TGTGCCACCAGCAGACGACGACCGGACAGCAATCAGCCCCAGCATTTT. The chain carries TRBV15 and TRBJ1-5; D is ambiguous. The V end lost 2 bases, the J end lost 1 base, and 12 bases lay between the germline ends. This CDR3 is built from 16 residues. The germline CDR1 and CDR2 sequences are LNHNV and YYDKDF (reference sequence).

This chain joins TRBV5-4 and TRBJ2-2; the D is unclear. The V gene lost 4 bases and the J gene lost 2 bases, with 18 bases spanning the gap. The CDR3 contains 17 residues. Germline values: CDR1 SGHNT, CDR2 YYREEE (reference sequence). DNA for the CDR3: TGTGCCAGCAGCCACCTCGGAGAGGCAATTAACACCGGGGAGCTGTTTTTT. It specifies CASSHLGEAINTGELFF.

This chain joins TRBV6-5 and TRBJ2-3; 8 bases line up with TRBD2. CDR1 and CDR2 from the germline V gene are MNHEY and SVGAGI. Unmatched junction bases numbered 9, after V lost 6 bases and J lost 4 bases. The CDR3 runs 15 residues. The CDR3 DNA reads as TGTGCCAGCAGCCAACGAGGGACTAGTGCAGATACGCAGTATTTT. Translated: CASSQRGTSADTQYF.

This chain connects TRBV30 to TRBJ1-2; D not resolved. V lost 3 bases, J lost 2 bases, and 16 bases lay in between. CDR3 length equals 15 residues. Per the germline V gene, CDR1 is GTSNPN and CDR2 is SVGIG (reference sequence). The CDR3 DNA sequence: TGTGCCTGGAGGTCGGTAGGGAACCCCAACTATGGCTACACCTTC. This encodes CAWRSVGNPNYGYTF.

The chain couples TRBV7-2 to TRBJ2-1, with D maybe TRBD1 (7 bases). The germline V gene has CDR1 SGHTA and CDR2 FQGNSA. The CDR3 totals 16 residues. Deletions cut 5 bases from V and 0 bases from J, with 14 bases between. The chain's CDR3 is CASSHRQGLSYNEQFF. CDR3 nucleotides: TGTGCCAGCAGCCACCGACAGGGACTCTCCTACAATGAGCAGTTCTTC. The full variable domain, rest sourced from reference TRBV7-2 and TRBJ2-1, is GAGVSQSPSNKVTEKGKDVELRCDPISGHTALYWYRQSLGQGLEFLIYFQGNSAPDKSGLPSDRFSAERTGGSVSTLTIQRTQQEDSAVYLCASSHRQGLSYNEQFFGPGTRLTVL.

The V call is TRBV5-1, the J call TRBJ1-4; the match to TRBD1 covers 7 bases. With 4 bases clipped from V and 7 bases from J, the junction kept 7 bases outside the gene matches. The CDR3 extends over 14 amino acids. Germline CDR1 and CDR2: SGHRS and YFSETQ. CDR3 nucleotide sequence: TGCGCCAGCAGCCCGGGACAGTCAAGTGAAAAACTGTTTTTT. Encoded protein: CASSPGQSSEKLFF.

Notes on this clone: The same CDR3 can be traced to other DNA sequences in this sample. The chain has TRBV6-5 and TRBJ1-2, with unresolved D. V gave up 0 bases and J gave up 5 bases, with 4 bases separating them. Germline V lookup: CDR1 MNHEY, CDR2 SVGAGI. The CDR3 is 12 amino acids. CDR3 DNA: TGTGCCAGCAGTTACTCAGGGTATGGCTACACCTTC. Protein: CASSYSGYGYTF.